This T cell receptor beta chain derives from a study of graft-versus-host responses after intestinal transplantation. This clone was picked up one time. The antigen is undetermined. The method was immunoSEQ multiplex PCR; TCRdb's version includes in-frame clones alone and lacks a portion of them. The sample yields roughly 90,000 clones, around 89% seen once. This CDR3 region has 17 residues. Trimming at V came to 4 bases and at J to 5 bases, leaving 9 bases not matched to a gene. Germline CDR1 is SGHNT and CDR2 is YYREEE (reference sequence). The TCR originated in a human donor who was the organ donor for an intestinal transplant. Sequencing was performed on unstimulated CD4+ T cells sorted from spleen or lymph node cells, taken before transplant. The rearrangement links TRBV5-4 to TRBJ2-2; TRBD2 matches at 12 bases. This CDR3 reads CASSLAGGPGWTGELFF. Here the CDR3 DNA reads TGTGCCAGCAGCCTAGCGGGAGGGCCAGGGTGGACCGGGGAGCTGTTTTTT.